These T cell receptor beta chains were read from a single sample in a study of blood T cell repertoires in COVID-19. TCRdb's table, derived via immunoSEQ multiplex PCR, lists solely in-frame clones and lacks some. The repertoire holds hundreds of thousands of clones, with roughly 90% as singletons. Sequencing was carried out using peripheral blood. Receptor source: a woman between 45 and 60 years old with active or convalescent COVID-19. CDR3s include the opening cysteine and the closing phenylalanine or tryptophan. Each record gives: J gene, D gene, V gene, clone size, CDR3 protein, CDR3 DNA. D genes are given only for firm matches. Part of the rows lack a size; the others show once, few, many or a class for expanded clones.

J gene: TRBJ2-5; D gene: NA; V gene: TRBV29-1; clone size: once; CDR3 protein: CTSYGGQGETQYF; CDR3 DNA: TGCACCAGTTATGGGGGCCAGGGGGAGACCCAGTACTTC
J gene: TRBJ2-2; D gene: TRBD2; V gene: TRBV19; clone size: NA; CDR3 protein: CASRRGVTGELFF; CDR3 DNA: TGTGCCAGCCGACGGGGGGTAACCGGGGAGCTGTTTTTT
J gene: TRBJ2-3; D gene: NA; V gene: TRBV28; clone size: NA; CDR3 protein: CASTRGGGRRDTQYF; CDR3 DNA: TGTGCCAGCACTCGAGGGGGCGGGAGGCGAGATACGCAGTATTTT
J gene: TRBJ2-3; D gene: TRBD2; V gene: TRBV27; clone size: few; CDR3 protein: CASSLWRGATDTQYF; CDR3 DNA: TGTGCCAGCAGTTTATGGCGGGGGGCCACAGATACGCAGTATTTT
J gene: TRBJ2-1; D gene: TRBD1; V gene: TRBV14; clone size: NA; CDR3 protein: CASSQERGRPSSYNEQFF; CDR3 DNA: TGTGCCAGCAGCCAAGAAAGGGGGCGACCCAGCTCCTACAATGAGCAGTTCTTC
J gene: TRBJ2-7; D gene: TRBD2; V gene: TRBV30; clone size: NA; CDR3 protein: CAWSTSGSRYEQYF; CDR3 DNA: TGTGCCTGGAGTACTAGCGGGAGTCGTTACGAGCAGTACTTC
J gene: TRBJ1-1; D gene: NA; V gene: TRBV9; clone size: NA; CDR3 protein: CASSPPNTEAFF; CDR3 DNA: TGTGCCAGCAGCCCTCCGAACACTGAAGCTTTCTTT
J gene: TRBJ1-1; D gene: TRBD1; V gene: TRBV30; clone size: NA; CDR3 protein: CAWTRQGTEAFF; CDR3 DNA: TGTGCCTGGACCCGACAGGGGACTGAAGCTTTCTTT
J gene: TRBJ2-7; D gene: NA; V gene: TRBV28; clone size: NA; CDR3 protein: CATGTGLAAYEQYF; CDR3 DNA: TGTGCCACAGGAACCGGTCTAGCTGCCTACGAGCAGTACTTC
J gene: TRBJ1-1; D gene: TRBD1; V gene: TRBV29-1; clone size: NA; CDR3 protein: CSVRTPGQGTAFF; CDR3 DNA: TGCAGCGTCAGAACCCCGGGACAGGGTACAGCTTTCTTT
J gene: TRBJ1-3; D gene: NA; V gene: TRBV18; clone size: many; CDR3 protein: CASSQGVSGNTIYF; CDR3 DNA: TGTGCCAGCTCACAGGGAGTCTCTGGAAACACCATATATTTT
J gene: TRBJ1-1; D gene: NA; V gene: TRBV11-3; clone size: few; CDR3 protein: CASSLFPDTEAFF; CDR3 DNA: TGTGCCAGCAGCTTATTCCCAGACACTGAAGCTTTCTTT
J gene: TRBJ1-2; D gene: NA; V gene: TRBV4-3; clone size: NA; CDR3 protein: CASSQEGDYGYTF; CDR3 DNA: TGCGCCAGCAGCCAAGAAGGGGACTATGGCTACACCTTC
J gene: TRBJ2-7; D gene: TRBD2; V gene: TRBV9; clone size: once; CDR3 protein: CASSPFVGGAYEQYF; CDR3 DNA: TGTGCCAGCAGCCCCTTTGTTGGGGGGGCCTACGAGCAGTACTTC
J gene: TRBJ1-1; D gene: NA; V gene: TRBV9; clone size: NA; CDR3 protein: CASSSRGEAFF; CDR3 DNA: TGTGCCAGCAGCTCCCGGGGGGAAGCTTTCTTT
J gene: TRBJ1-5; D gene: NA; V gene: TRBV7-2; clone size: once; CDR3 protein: CASSFGEAANQPQHF; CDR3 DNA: TGTGCCAGCAGCTTCGGTGAGGCCGCTAATCAGCCCCAGCATTTT
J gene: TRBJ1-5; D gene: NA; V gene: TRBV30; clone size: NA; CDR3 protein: CAWSVTGYQPQHF; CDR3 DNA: TGTGCCTGGAGTGTTACAGGCTATCAGCCCCAGCATTTT
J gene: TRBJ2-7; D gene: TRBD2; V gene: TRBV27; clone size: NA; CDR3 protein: CASSFGTSGSYEQYF; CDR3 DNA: TGTGCCAGCAGTTTCGGGACTAGCGGCTCCTACGAGCAGTACTTC
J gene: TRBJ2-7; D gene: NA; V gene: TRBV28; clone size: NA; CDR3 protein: CASGSPPGNPYEQYF; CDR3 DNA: TGTGCCAGCGGGAGTCCCCCGGGGAACCCCTACGAGCAGTACTTC
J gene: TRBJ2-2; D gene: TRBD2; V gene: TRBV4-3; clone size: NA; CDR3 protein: CASSQVAGGPGELFF; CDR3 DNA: TGCGCCAGCAGCCAGGTAGCGGGGGGGCCCGGGGAGCTGTTTTTT
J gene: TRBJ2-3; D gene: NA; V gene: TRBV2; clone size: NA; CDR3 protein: CASRPERGARTDTQYF; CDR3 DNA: TGTGCCAGCAGGCCAGAAAGGGGTGCTCGTACAGATACGCAGTATTTT
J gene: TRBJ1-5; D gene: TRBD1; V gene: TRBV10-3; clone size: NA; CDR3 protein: CAISTGTGGQPQHF; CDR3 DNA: TGTGCCATCAGCACCGGGACAGGGGGTCAGCCCCAGCATTTT
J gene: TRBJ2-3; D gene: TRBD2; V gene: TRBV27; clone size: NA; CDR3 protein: CASSSGGWTGRVVDTQYF; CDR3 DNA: TGTGCCAGCAGTTCGGGAGGGTGGACGGGAAGGGTGGTAGATACGCAGTATTTT
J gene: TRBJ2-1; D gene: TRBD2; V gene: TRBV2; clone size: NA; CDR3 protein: CASSPPSGGGNNEQFF; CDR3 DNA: TGTGCCAGCAGTCCTCCTAGCGGGGGCGGGAACAATGAGCAGTTCTTC
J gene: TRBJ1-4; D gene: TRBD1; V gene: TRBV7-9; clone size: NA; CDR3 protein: CASSFKPQGINEKLFF; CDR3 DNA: TGTGCCAGCAGCTTTAAGCCACAGGGGATTAATGAAAAACTGTTTTTT
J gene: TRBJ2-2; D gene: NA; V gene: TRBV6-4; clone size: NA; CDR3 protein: CASSGRSDGELFF; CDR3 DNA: TGTGCCAGCAGTGGGAGGTCCGACGGGGAGCTGTTTTTT
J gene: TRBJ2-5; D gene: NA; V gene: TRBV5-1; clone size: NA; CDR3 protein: CASSLEDSLQETQYF; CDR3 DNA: TGCGCCAGCAGCTTGGAGGACAGCCTCCAAGAGACCCAGTACTTC
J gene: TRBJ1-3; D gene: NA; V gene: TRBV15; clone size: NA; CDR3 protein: CATSRDLTGSSGNTIYF; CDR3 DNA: TGTGCCACCAGCAGAGATCTCACAGGGTCCTCTGGAAACACCATATATTTT
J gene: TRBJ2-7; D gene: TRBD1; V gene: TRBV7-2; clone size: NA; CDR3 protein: CASSLDRLVRNEQYF; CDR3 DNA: TGTGCCAGCAGCTTGGACAGGCTCGTTCGAAACGAGCAGTACTTC
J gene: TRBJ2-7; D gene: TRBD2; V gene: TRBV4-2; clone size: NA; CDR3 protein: CASSQSLAGGSYEQYF; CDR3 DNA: TGTGCCAGCAGCCAATCCCTAGCGGGGGGTTCCTACGAGCAGTACTTC
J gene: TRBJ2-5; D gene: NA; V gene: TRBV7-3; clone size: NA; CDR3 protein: CASSLPGEETQYF; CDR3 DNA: TGTGCCAGCAGCTTACCTGGAGAAGAGACCCAGTACTTC
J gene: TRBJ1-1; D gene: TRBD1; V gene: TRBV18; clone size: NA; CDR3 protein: CASSPRQGFSGTEAFF; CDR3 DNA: TGTGCCAGCTCACCACGACAGGGGTTCTCGGGCACTGAAGCTTTCTTT
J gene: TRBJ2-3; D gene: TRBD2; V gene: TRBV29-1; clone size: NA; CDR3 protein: CSVEDPRWGGLKDTQYF; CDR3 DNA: TGCAGCGTTGAAGATCCCCGTTGGGGGGGGTTAAAAGATACGCAGTATTTT
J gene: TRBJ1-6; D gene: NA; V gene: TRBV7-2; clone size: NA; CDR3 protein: CASSLVRVNSPLHF; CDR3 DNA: TGTGCCAGCAGCTTAGTACGGGTAAATTCACCCCTCCACTTT
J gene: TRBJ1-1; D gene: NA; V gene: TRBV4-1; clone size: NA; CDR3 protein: CASSPFEQIMNTEAFF; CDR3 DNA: TGCGCCAGCAGCCCTTTCGAACAGATCATGAACACTGAAGCTTTCTTT
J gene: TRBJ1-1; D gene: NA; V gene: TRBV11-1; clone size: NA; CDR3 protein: CASSYNRVGRTEAFF; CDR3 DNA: TGTGCCAGCAGCTATAACAGGGTTGGACGCACTGAAGCTTTCTTT
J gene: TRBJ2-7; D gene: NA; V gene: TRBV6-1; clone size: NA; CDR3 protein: CASSEVGASLYEQYF; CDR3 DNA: TGTGCCAGCAGTGAAGTTGGGGCCTCCCTCTACGAGCAGTACTTC
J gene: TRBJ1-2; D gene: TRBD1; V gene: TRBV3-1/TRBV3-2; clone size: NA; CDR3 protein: CASRLGQGYGYTF; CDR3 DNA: TGTGCCAGCAGACTCGGACAGGGCTATGGCTACACCTTC
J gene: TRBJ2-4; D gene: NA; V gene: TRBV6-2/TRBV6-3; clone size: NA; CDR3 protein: CASSHRGDVAKNIQYF; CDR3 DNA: TGTGCCAGCAGTCACCGTGGAGATGTAGCCAAAAACATTCAGTACTTC
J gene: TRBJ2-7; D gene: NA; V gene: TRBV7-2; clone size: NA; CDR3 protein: CASSLGPLQGRPSYEQYF; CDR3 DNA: TGTGCCAGCAGCTTAGGGCCCTTACAGGGTCGGCCCTCCTACGAGCAGTACTTC
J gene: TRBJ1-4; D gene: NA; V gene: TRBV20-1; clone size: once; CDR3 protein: CSAVQGTKLFF; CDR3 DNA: TGCAGTGCTGTACAGGGAACAAAACTGTTTTTT
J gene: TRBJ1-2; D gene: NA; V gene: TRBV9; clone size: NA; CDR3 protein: CASSVYGTTNRNGYTF; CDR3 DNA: TGTGCCAGCAGCGTATACGGGACAACAAATCGCAATGGCTACACCTTC
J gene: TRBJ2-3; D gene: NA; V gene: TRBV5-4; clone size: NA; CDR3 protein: CASSLSTDTQYF; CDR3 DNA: TGTGCCAGCAGCCTTTCCACAGATACGCAGTATTTT
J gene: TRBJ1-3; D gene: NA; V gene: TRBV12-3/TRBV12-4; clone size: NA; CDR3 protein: CASSLGLIEYF; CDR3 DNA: TGTGCCAGCAGTTTGGGCCTTATTGAGTATTTT
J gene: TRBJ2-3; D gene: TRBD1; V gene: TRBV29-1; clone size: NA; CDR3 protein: CSVEDWAGGLSDTQYF; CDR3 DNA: TGCAGCGTTGAAGATTGGGCAGGGGGCTTATCAGATACGCAGTATTTT
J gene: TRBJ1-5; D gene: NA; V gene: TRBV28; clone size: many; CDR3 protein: CASSLGSGEGQPQHF; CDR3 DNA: TGTGCCAGCAGTTTAGGTTCAGGGGAGGGTCAGCCCCAGCATTTT
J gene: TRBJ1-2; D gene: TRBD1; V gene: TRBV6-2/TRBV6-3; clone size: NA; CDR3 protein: CASSGQGWSYGYTF; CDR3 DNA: TGTGCCAGCAGTGGACAGGGATGGTCCTATGGCTACACCTTC
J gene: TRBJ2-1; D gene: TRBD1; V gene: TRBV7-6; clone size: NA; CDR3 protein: CASSSGQGAYNEQFF; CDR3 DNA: TGTGCCAGCAGCTCCGGACAGGGGGCCTACAATGAGCAGTTCTTC